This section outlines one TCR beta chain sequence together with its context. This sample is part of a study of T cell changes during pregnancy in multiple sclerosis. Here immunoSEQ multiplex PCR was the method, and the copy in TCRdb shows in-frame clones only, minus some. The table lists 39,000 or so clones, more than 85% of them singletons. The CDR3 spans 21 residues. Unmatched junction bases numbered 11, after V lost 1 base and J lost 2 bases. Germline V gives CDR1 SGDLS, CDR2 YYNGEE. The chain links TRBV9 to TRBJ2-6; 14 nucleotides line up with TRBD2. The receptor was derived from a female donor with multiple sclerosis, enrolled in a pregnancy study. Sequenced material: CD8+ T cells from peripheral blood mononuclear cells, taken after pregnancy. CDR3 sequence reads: CASSVTSDPGLAGAGANVLTF. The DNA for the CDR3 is TGTGCCAGCAGCGTAACCTCCGACCCGGGACTAGCGGGAGCTGGGGCCAACGTCCTGACTTTC.